These 29 T cell receptor beta chains were sequenced from one sample in a study of blood T cell repertoires in COVID-19. Some clones are missing from TCRdb's copy, which holds only in-frame ones; the method was immunoSEQ multiplex PCR. The table lists roughly 70,000 clones, about nine tenths of them singletons. Sample: peripheral blood. These receptors came from a woman aged 70-85 years with acute or convalescent COVID-19.

The chain uses TRBV30 and TRBJ2-3; 11 bases match TRBD1. Germline CDR1 reads GTSNPN; CDR2 reads SVGIG (reference sequence). The trim removed 1 base at V and 6 bases at J, leaving 12 bases unmatched. The CDR3 is made up of 17 amino acids. The CDR3 DNA follows: TGTGCCTGGAGTGGCGGTTCCGGGACAGGGGGTCAGGATACGCAGTATTTT. It codes for CAWSGGSGTGGQDTQYF. The entire variable domain, with the rest obtained from reference TRBV30 and TRBJ2-3, is as follows: SQTIHQWPATLVQPVGSPLSLECTVEGTSNPNLYWYRQAAGRGLQLLFYSVGIGQISSEVPQNLSASRPQDRQFILSSKKLLLSDSGFYLCAWSGGSGTGGQDTQYFGPGTRLTVL.

This clone has a single count. This rearrangement joins TRBV5-6 to TRBJ1-6; a weak D match, TRBD1 (5 bases). Germline-derived CDR1 and CDR2 are SGHDT and YYEEEE. V was shortened by 7 bases and J by 6 bases, with 17 bases between the two germline ends. This CDR3 region has 15 residues. Here the CDR3 DNA reads TGTGCCAGCGCCGGGGGGAAACAGCCTAATTCACCCCTCCACTTT. Protein product: CASAGGKQPNSPLHF.

The chain carries TRBV28 and TRBJ2-3; 10 bases are shared with TRBD2. V shed 6 bases and J 4 bases; nucleotides not matched to a gene: 10. This CDR3 is 16 amino acids long. CDR1 is MDHEN and CDR2 is SYDVKM in the germline V gene. CDR3 amino acids: CASSLLLAGKADTQYF. In DNA, the CDR3 is TGTGCCAGCAGCCTCTTACTAGCGGGAAAGGCAGATACGCAGTATTTT.

The J gene is TRBJ1-6, the V gene TRBV15, with no clear D. CDR3 length equals 16 residues. Trimming took off 0 bases at V and 0 bases at J, with 6 bases between the two ends. Germline CDR1 LNHNV, CDR2 YYDKDF (reference sequence). The chain's CDR3 is CATSRENSSYNSPLHF. In DNA form, the CDR3 reads TGTGCCACCAGCAGAGAGAACAGCTCCTATAATTCACCCCTCCACTTT.

The chain recombines TRBV28 with TRBJ1-4; TRBD1 is a possible D gene (5 bases). The germline V gene encodes CDR1 MDHEN and CDR2 SYDVKM. V lost 3 bases, J lost 2 bases, and 10 bases lay in between. The CDR3 contains 15 residues. CDR3 sequence: CASSFRRVTNEKLFF. The CDR3, as DNA: TGTGCCAGCAGTTTCCGCAGGGTTACTAATGAAAAACTGTTTTTT.

CDR3 coding DNA: TGCGCCAGCAGCTTGGTAGCGGGAAACAATGAGCAGTTCTTC. This gives the protein CASSLVAGNNEQFF. The chain couples TRBV5-1 to TRBJ2-1, with 8 positions matching TRBD2. Losses at the gene ends were 0 bases for V and 5 bases for J; bases not matched to a gene: 1. CDR3 size: 14 residues. Germline V gene sequence: CDR1 SGHRS, CDR2 YFSETQ.

The rearrangement uses TRBV11-3 and TRBJ2-5; 7 nucleotides match TRBD2. This CDR3 is built from 13 residues. CDR1 SGHNT and CDR2 YENEEA come from the germline V gene. The DNA of the CDR3 is TGTACGGGGGGAGGACAAACTCAAGAGACCCAGTACTTC. It encodes CTGGGQTQETQYF.

Notes on this clone: Relative to the germline gene, one junction end is altered; a read error may explain this. The rearrangement uses TRBV18 and TRBJ1-2, with D maybe TRBD1 (6 bases). The CDR3 consists of 12 residues. Germline V gene sequence: CDR1 KGHSH, CDR2 LQKENI. For the CDR3, the DNA is TGTGCCAGCTCAGCCCGGGACAACCAACTTTTCTTC. This encodes CASSARDNQLFF.

The chain recombines TRBV19 with TRBJ1-1, with D hard to call. The germline CDR1 and CDR2 sequences are LNHDA and SQIVND (reference sequence). Deletions cut 9 bases from V and 3 bases from J, with 14 bases between. This CDR3 has 13 amino acids. CDR3 in DNA: TGTGCCAGCGACCGCGGGGATTACACTGAAGCTTTCTTT. Residues: CASDRGDYTEAFF.

The CDR3 DNA reads as TGCGCCAGCAGCCAAGGGACAGGGGAATCTGAAGCTTTCTTT. Translation gives CASSQGTGESEAFF. The chain combines TRBV4-3 with TRBJ1-1; TRBD1 aligns across 9 bases. With V trimmed by 1 base and J by 6 bases, 3 bases remained unmatched. The germline gives CDR1 LGHNA, CDR2 YSLEER. The CDR3 length is 14 residues.

The gene calls are TRBV9 and TRBJ2-3, with 13 bases that match TRBD2. CDR1 is SGDLS and CDR2 is YYNGEE in the germline V gene. J was trimmed by 5 bases and V by 0 bases; bases with no gene match: 6. This CDR3 spans 17 amino acids. CDR3 bases: TGTGCCAGCAGCGTAGGTACGAGACTAGCGGGAGGAGATACGCAGTATTTT. Translating gives CASSVGTRLAGGDTQYF.

In this sample, this clone turned up a few times. The chain combines TRBV29-1 with TRBJ1-1, with 7 bases matching TRBD1. Germline V CDR1 and CDR2: SQVTM, ANQGSEA. This CDR3 contains 14 residues. The J segment lost 3 bases and the V segment lost 7 bases, leaving 11 bases of the junction unmatched. The CDR3 reads CSETQGPRDTEAFF. CDR3 DNA sequence: TGCAGCGAGACACAGGGGCCCAGGGACACTGAAGCTTTCTTT.

The V call is TRBV19, the J call TRBJ2-7; a weak D match, TRBD1 (5 bases). This CDR3 region has 14 residues. Germline V CDR1 and CDR2: LNHDA, SQIVND (reference sequence). Deletions cut 4 bases from V and 2 bases from J, with 12 bases between. The CDR3, as DNA: TGTGCCAGTAGTACCGCTGTAGGGGCCTACGAGCAGTACTTC. Its protein product is CASSTAVGAYEQYF.

The CDR3 bases are TGTGCCAGCAGTTCGGGACAAGTTAATGAAAAACTGTTTTTT. The encoded protein is CASSSGQVNEKLFF. The V and J genes are TRBV28 and TRBJ1-4; D is possibly TRBD1 (6 bases). Trimming stripped 4 bases from V and 4 bases from J, with 10 bases between. The CDR3 is 14 amino acids. Germline CDR1 reads MDHEN; CDR2 reads SYDVKM.

V gene TRBV6-5 combines with J gene TRBJ2-7; 8 bases match TRBD2. The V gene's germline CDR1 is MNHEY and CDR2 SVGAGI. This CDR3 is 15 amino acids long. The V gene end was trimmed by 6 bases and the J gene end by 4 bases; junction bases not matched to a gene: 11. CDR3: CASSPRVAGQYEQYF. CDR3 in DNA: TGTGCCAGCAGCCCCCGGGTAGCGGGACAATACGAGCAGTACTTC.

Concerning this clone itself: At one end, the junction sequence differs from germline, possibly due to a read error. V usage is TRBV7-7 and J usage is TRBJ1-4; 9 bases align to TRBD1. Germline values: CDR1 SSHAT, CDR2 FNYEAQ (reference sequence). The CDR3 runs to 15 residues. The CDR3 spells CASSRTGATNEKLFF. The CDR3 DNA follows: TGTGCTAGCAGCCGGACAGGGGCTACTAATGAAAAACTGTTTTTT.

This clone was seen a few times. This chain joins TRBV28 and TRBJ2-7; D is uncertain. Looked up from germline, CDR1 is MDHEN and CDR2 is SYDVKM. The V end was cut by 2 bases, the J end by 3 bases, with 8 bases between. The CDR3 extends over 13 amino acids. This CDR3 reads CASSLVSLYEQYF. CDR3 DNA sequence: TGTGCCAGCAGTTTAGTATCCCTCTACGAGCAGTACTTC. The whole variable domain, filled in from reference TRBV28 and TRBJ2-7, reads DVKVTQSSRYLVKRTGEKVFLECVQDMDHENMFWYRQDPGLGLRLIYFSYDVKMKEKGDIPEGYSVSREKKERFSLILESASTNQTSMYLCASSLVSLYEQYFGPGTRLTVT.

The genes are TRBV7-9 and TRBJ1-1; no clear D gene. This CDR3 has 14 residues. V lost 2 bases, J lost 0 bases, and 7 bases lay in between. Germline V gene lookup returns CDR1 SEHNR and CDR2 FQNEAQ (reference sequence). The CDR3 here is CASSLPDLNTEAFF. In DNA form, the CDR3 reads TGTGCCAGCAGCTTACCGGACTTGAACACTGAAGCTTTCTTT.

This clone has just one count. V and J are TRBV7-3 and TRBJ2-7, with 7 bases lining up with TRBD2. CDR3 size: 15 residues. V gave up 5 bases and J gave up 1 base; unmatched junction bases: 8. Germline-derived CDR1 and CDR2 are SGHTA and FQGTGA. CDR3 sequence: CASSQHGEGSYEQYF. DNA for the CDR3: TGTGCCAGCAGCCAACATGGGGAGGGTTCCTACGAGCAGTACTTC.

This clone was seen once. The chain uses TRBV7-2 and TRBJ1-5; 7 bases fit TRBD1. Germline CDR1 SGHTA, CDR2 FQGNSA. V lost 1 base and J lost 11; bases outside the gene matches: 2. The CDR3 has 12 residues. CDR3 loop: CASSLGTGAQHF. CDR3 sequence (DNA): TGTGCCAGCAGCTTAGGGACAGGAGCCCAGCATTTT.

V is TRBV12-5 and J is TRBJ2-5; D uncertain. The CDR3 length is 12 residues. Per the germline V gene, CDR1 is LGHNT and CDR2 is FRNRAP. V lost 7 bases and J 3 bases, leaving 9 bases between the germline ends. The CDR3 sequence: CASAYQEETQYF. In DNA, the CDR3 is TGTGCTAGTGCATACCAGGAAGAGACCCAGTACTTC.

The chain carries TRBV27 and TRBJ2-7; 9 bases match TRBD2. Germline lookup yields CDR1 MNHEY and CDR2 SMNVEV (reference sequence). V trimming: 5 bases; J trimming: 2 bases; junction bases outside the gene matches: 7. The length of the CDR3 is 15 residues. CDR3 nucleotide sequence: TGTGCCAGCAGTCCCTCCGCGGGGGGGACCTACGAGCAGTACTTC. It encodes CASSPSAGGTYEQYF.

The chain recombines TRBV14 with TRBJ2-1; 7 bases are shared with TRBD2. CDR1 is SGHDN and CDR2 is FVKESK in the germline V gene. The CDR3 loop spans 15 amino acids. Trimming at V came to 4 bases and at J to 7 bases, leaving 10 bases not matched to a gene. The CDR3 protein is CASSRGSGVGNEQFF. The CDR3 DNA reads as TGTGCCAGCAGCCGGGGCAGCGGGGTTGGTAATGAGCAGTTCTTC.

The gene calls are TRBV7-2 and TRBJ1-5; D is unclear. Trimming took 0 bases from V and 2 from J, leaving 11 bases between them. This CDR3 region has 16 residues. CDR1 is SGHTA and CDR2 is FQGNSA in the germline V gene. The chain's CDR3 is CASSLASLGGNQPQHF. The DNA of the CDR3 is TGTGCCAGCAGCTTAGCTTCTCTAGGAGGCAATCAGCCCCAGCATTTT.

The V call is TRBV19, the J call TRBJ1-3, with 7 bases lining up with TRBD1. Germline V gene data show CDR1 as LNHDA and CDR2 as SQIVND (reference sequence). CDR3 length: 16 residues. Unmatched junction bases numbered 11, after V lost 6 bases and J lost 3 bases. As DNA, the CDR3 is TGTGCCAGTAGCGACAGGGCAGGTGGCCTTGGAAACACCATATATTTT. Translating it yields CASSDRAGGLGNTIYF.

This chain joins TRBV5-5 and TRBJ2-7, with TRBD2 identical over 13 bases. CDR3 size: 16 residues. V lost 4 bases and J lost 2; bases outside the gene matches: 6. Germline V gene data show CDR1 as SGHKS and CDR2 as YYEKEE (reference sequence). DNA of the CDR3: TGTGCCAGCAGCCGCCGGGGACTAGCGGGGACCTACGAGCAGTACTTC. This codes for CASSRRGLAGTYEQYF.

CDR3: CASRIQDTINTEAFF. CDR3 coding DNA: TGTGCCAGCAGAATTCAGGACACGATTAACACTGAAGCTTTCTTT. V and J are TRBV6-6 and TRBJ1-1; the D gene is possibly TRBD1 (5 bases). This CDR3 region has 15 residues. Germline V CDR1 and CDR2: MNHNY, SVGAGI (reference sequence). Trimming removed 6 bases from V and 2 bases from J, with 16 bases in between.

The chain is built from TRBV18 and TRBJ2-1, with D possibly matching TRBD1 (5 bases). V gave up 5 bases and J gave up 8 bases, with 10 bases separating them. Germline V gene data show CDR1 as KGHSH and CDR2 as LQKENI. There are 12 residues in the CDR3. The DNA of the CDR3 is TGTGCCAGCTCAGAGCAGGGCGATGAGCAGTTCTTC. Encoded protein: CASSEQGDEQFF. The entire variable domain, with the rest obtained from reference TRBV18 and TRBJ2-1, is as follows: NAGVMQNPRHLVRRRGQEARLRCSPMKGHSHVYWYRQLPEEGLKFMVYLQKENIIDESGMPKERFSAEFPKEGPSILRIQQVVRGDSAAYFCASSEQGDEQFFGPGTRLTVL.

The J gene is TRBJ1-5, the V gene TRBV2; TRBD1 might be the D (5 bases). The CDR3 consists of 13 residues. CDR1 is SNHLY, CDR2 FYNNEI, per germline. V was shortened by 5 bases and J by 16 bases, with 21 bases between the two germline ends. CDR3 in amino acids: CASSFQRQSVPHF. DNA of the CDR3: TGTGCCAGCAGTTTTCAAAGACAGAGTGTCCCCCATTTT.